These 17 T cell receptor beta chains were all obtained from the same sample, sequenced in a study of CD8 T cells in Susac syndrome. Random hexamers primed reverse transcription of about 0.45 to 1 ug RNA. Using its own MiXCR run on the immunoSEQ multiplex PCR reads, TCRdb lists one record per CDR3 protein. The table includes approximately 200,000 distinct CDR3 sequences, roughly 96% detected once. Sequences were obtained from CD4+ T cells from PBMCs. The source of these receptors is a human donor with multiple sclerosis.

The rearrangement joins TRBV20-1 to TRBJ1-5; no reliable D call. This CDR3 has 15 amino acids. V was cut by 3 bases and J by 0 bases, with 12 bases left in between. Germline CDR1 reads DFQATT; CDR2 reads SNEGSKA (reference sequence). CDR3 nucleotide sequence: TGCAGTGCTAGTGTGGACCCGGATAGCAATCAGCCCCAGCATTTT. Amino acids: CSASVDPDSNQPQHF.

The rearrangement links TRBV7-3 to TRBJ2-3; D remains ambiguous. Germline CDR1 reads SGHTA; CDR2 reads FQGTGA. The CDR3 sequence is 15 residues long. Trimming took 1 base from V and 2 from J, leaving 10 bases between them. The CDR3: CASSLRPEPTDTQYF. CDR3 bases: TGTGCCAGCAGCTTAAGACCTGAACCCACAGATACGCAGTATTTT. The variable domain in full, completed from reference TRBV7-3 and TRBJ2-3, reads GAGVSQTPSNKVTEKGKYVELRCDPISGHTALYWYRQSLGQGPEFLIYFQGTGAADDSGLPNDRFFAVRPEGSVSTLKIQRTERGDSAVYLCASSLRPEPTDTQYFGPGTRLTVL.

The rearrangement links TRBV20-1 to TRBJ2-4; TRBD1 agrees at 7 bases. CDR3 length equals 15 residues. Germline CDR1 reads DFQATT; CDR2 reads SNEGSKA (reference sequence). The V segment lost 6 bases and the J segment 10 bases; nucleotides outside the gene matches: 18. CDR3 sequence reads: CSAPASAIGGWIQYF. The CDR3 DNA sequence: TGCAGTGCGCCCGCCTCAGCCATAGGGGGCTGGATTCAGTACTTC.

The V and J genes are TRBV11-2 and TRBJ1-2; D is possibly TRBD1 (5 bases). CDR3 length equals 14 residues. The V and J ends lost 6 bases and 3 bases respectively, with 14 bases between them. Germline CDR1 is SGHAT and CDR2 is FQNNGV. CDR3 sequence reads: CASRRGGVDYGYTF. CDR3 nucleotide sequence: TGTGCCAGCAGGCGAGGAGGGGTAGACTATGGCTACACCTTC.

The J gene is TRBJ2-7, the V gene TRBV7-7; 7 bases agree with TRBD2. Germline V lookup: CDR1 SSHAT, CDR2 FNYEAQ (reference sequence). This CDR3 comprises 13 residues. V gave up 4 bases and J gave up 5 bases; unmatched junction bases: 5. CDR3 amino acids: CASSYTSGDEQYF. The CDR3 nucleotides read TGTGCCAGCAGCTATACCAGCGGGGACGAGCAGTACTTC.

The V and J genes are TRBV20-1 and TRBJ2-5, with a weak D call TRBD2 (6 bases). The CDR3 length is 12 residues. Trimming stripped 5 bases from V and 5 bases from J, with 12 bases between. Germline V gives CDR1 DFQATT, CDR2 SNEGSKA (reference sequence). The CDR3 region has the DNA TGCAGTGCTGACGGAGGGGTGGAGACCCAGTACTTC. Translated, it gives CSADGGVETQYF.

This chain links TRBV30 with TRBJ2-1; D may be TRBD1 (6 bases). The CDR3 runs 15 residues. Deletions cut 3 bases from V and 10 bases from J, with 22 bases between. Germline CDR1 reads GTSNPN; CDR2 reads SVGIG (reference sequence). Here the CDR3 reads CAWRFRAGAGQEQFF. The CDR3, as DNA: TGTGCCTGGAGGTTTAGGGCAGGGGCTGGTCAGGAGCAGTTCTTC.

This chain connects TRBV12-3 or TRBV12-4 to TRBJ2-5; D is unresolved. V shed 7 bases and J shed 5 bases, with 17 bases lying between them. This CDR3 is built from 14 residues. For the CDR3, the DNA is TGTGCCAGCACCCACCTCCAAGGCCGGGAGACCCAGTACTTC. The encoded protein is CASTHLQGRETQYF.

The chain links TRBV6-5 to TRBJ1-5; 8 bases align to TRBD1. From germline, CDR1 is MNHEY and CDR2 SVGAGI. The CDR3 spans 15 residues. The trim removed 6 bases at V and 2 bases at J, leaving 6 bases unmatched. This CDR3 reads CASSPDREGNQPQHF. The DNA for the CDR3 is TGTGCCAGCAGCCCGGACAGGGAAGGCAATCAGCCCCAGCATTTT.

The V gene is TRBV29-1, the J gene TRBJ2-1, with D perhaps matching TRBD2 (5 bases). Trimming stripped 6 bases from V and 3 bases from J, with 9 bases between. The CDR3 is made up of 12 amino acids. Germline lookup yields CDR1 SQVTM and CDR2 ANQGSEA. DNA of the CDR3: TGCAGCGTCCTCCGGGACTACAATGAGCAGTTCTTC. It translates to CSVLRDYNEQFF.

This chain joins TRBV12-3 or TRBV12-4 and TRBJ2-1, with D unresolved. Trimming removed 0 bases from V and 6 bases from J, with 3 bases in between. This CDR3 is built from 12 residues. The CDR3 DNA is TGTGCCAGCAGTTTAGCGCTCAATGAGCAGTTCTTC. Translated: CASSLALNEQFF.

This chain connects TRBV9 to TRBJ2-3, with D hard to call. Germline V CDR1 and CDR2: SGDLS, YYNGEE. V lost 4 bases and J lost 4, with 10 bases in between. The CDR3 spans 13 residues. The CDR3 DNA reads TGTGCCAGCAGCCGAACCAACGCAGATACGCAGTATTTT. Residues: CASSRTNADTQYF.

The V gene is TRBV5-6, the J gene TRBJ1-1, with D hard to call. Per germline, CDR1 SGHDT and CDR2 YYEEEE. The V and J ends lost 4 bases and 2 bases respectively, with 15 bases between them. The CDR3 is made up of 15 amino acids. The CDR3 loop is CASSDYGILNTEAFF. In DNA, the CDR3 is TGTGCCAGCAGCGACTACGGGATCCTCAACACTGAAGCTTTCTTT. Complete variable domain (other parts from reference TRBV5-6 and TRBJ1-1): DAGVTQSPTHLIKTRGQQVTLRCSPKSGHDTVSWYQQALGQGPQFIFQYYEEEERQRGNFPDRFSGHQFPNYSSELNVNALLLGDSALYLCASSDYGILNTEAFFGQGTRLTVV.

In its sample, this clonotype was seen once. The CDR3 nucleotides read TGTGCCAGCAGCCAGACAGGGTCAGATACGCAGTATTTT. It yields the protein CASSQTGSDTQYF. The V and J genes are TRBV5-4 and TRBJ2-3, with 7 bases matching TRBD1. V lost 4 bases and J lost 4; bases outside the gene matches: 3. Looked up from germline, CDR1 is SGHNT and CDR2 is YYREEE (reference sequence). There are 13 residues in the CDR3.

The chain combines TRBV6-2 or TRBV6-3 with TRBJ2-3, with 8 bases matching TRBD1. Germline V CDR1 and CDR2: MNHEY, SVGEGT. With V trimmed by 2 bases and J by 6 bases, 13 bases remained unmatched. The length of the CDR3 is 17 residues. CDR3 sequence reads: CASSYGGTGAVWDTQYF. CDR3 DNA sequence: TGTGCCAGCAGTTACGGAGGGACAGGCGCAGTTTGGGATACGCAGTATTTT.

The chain employs TRBV20-1 and TRBJ2-7; maybe TRBD2 (5 bases). With 5 bases removed from V and 0 bases from J, the gap between germline ends came to 8 bases. This CDR3 contains 12 residues. Germline CDR1 and CDR2: DFQATT and SNEGSKA (reference sequence). CDR3 loop: CSAVAGSYEQYF. CDR3 DNA sequence: TGCAGTGCTGTTGCGGGCTCCTACGAGCAGTACTTC.

The J gene is TRBJ2-1, the V gene TRBV29-1; 8 bases agree with TRBD2. CDR1 SQVTM and CDR2 ANQGSEA come from the germline V gene. Trimming removed 6 bases from V and 4 bases from J; junction bases left unmatched: 11. The CDR3 runs to 15 residues. The CDR3 loop is CSVHSGLGGYNEQFF. The CDR3 DNA reads TGCAGCGTACACTCGGGACTAGGGGGGTACAATGAGCAGTTCTTC.